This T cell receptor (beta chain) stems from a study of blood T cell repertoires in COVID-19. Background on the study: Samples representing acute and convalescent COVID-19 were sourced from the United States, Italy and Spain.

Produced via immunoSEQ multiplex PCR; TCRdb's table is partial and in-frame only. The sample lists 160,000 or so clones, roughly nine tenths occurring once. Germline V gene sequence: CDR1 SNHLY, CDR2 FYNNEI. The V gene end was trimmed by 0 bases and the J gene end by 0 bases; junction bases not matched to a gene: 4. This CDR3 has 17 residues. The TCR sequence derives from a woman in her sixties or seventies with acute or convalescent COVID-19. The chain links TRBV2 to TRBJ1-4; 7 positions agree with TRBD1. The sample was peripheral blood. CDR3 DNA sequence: TGTGCCAGCAGTGAAGCTACAGGGGTGACAACTAATGAAAAACTGTTTTTT. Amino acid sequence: CASSEATGVTTNEKLFF.